This T cell receptor beta chain was identified in a study of blood T cell repertoires in COVID-19. Whole-study context: There were acute and convalescent COVID-19 samples, and they came from the United States, Italy and Spain.

Profiling relied on immunoSEQ multiplex PCR, and the TCRdb table lists in-frame clones only, not all of them. Seen here are 300,000 to 400,000 clones, 87% observed once, and the top ten hold about 2%. Germline-derived CDR1 and CDR2 are SGHDN and FVKESK. The length of the CDR3 is 19 residues. Trimming removed 5 bases from V and 5 bases from J; junction bases left unmatched: 18. This receptor was identified in a woman aged 55-70 years with COVID-19, enrolled during active disease. The genes are TRBV14 and TRBJ2-7; 13 bases line up with TRBD2. Sequencing used peripheral blood. The CDR3 here is CASSSARLAGGPFNHEQYF. The DNA of the CDR3 is TGTGCCAGCAGCTCCGCCAGACTAGCGGGGGGCCCCTTCAACCACGAGCAGTACTTC.